This T cell receptor (beta chain) was documented in a study of T cell responses to AZD1222 COVID-19 vaccine. V lost 6 bases and J 0 bases, leaving 19 bases between the germline ends. From germline, CDR1 is MNHEY and CDR2 SMNVEV (reference sequence). The CDR3 runs to 17 residues. A word on this clone: Its antigen is not identified.

Study-level findings and limits: Reports say nearly half of spike-specific TCRs go after unmutated variant regions. Clonal diversity may have been underestimated, and the donors were mostly white British, with more females than males. Vaccine-related CD4 TCRs covered spike, predominating at 160-218 and 743-854.

The assay was immunoSEQ multiplex PCR, and TCRdb's table has in-frame clones only and misses some. The table includes 150,000 to 200,000 clones, approximately 90% detected once. The rearrangement joins TRBV27 to TRBJ2-3, with D possibly matching TRBD1 (5 bases). Sequencing was performed on peripheral blood, taken on day 0 of AZD1222 vaccination. The receptor was isolated from an adult in good health. The CDR3 is CASSPSPRVTSTDTQYF. In DNA, the CDR3 is TGTGCCAGCAGCCCCTCTCCCAGGGTGACTAGCACAGATACGCAGTATTTT.